This T cell receptor (beta chain) was captured by sequencing in a study of blood T cell repertoires in COVID-19. Study at large: The United States, Italy and Spain provided the acute and convalescent COVID-19 samples. Sources were T cells, B-cell-depleted T cells, or PBMCs; the material itself was cDNA or gDNA.

Data came from immunoSEQ multiplex PCR; TCRdb stores just in-frame clones and leaves some out. The sample lists approximately 300,000 clones, around 85% occurring once. Participants were aged about 18 to 100 years, lived in about 26 US areas, and enrolled virtually. Clinical histories supplied by participants themselves formed the basis of cohort assignment. CDR1 SGDLS and CDR2 YYNGEE come from the germline V gene. This CDR3 has 13 amino acids. Germline trimming cut 4 bases from V and 7 bases from J; bases unmatched to any gene: 6. This TCR derives from a woman aged 25-40 years who had been exposed to COVID-19. Sequencing was done on a sample of PBMCs or T cells enriched from blood (not recorded which). The V call is TRBV9, the J call TRBJ1-2; 8 nucleotides line up with TRBD1. CDR3 coding DNA: TGTGCCAGCAGCCCGGGTACAGGGGGTGGCTACACCTTC. Translation: CASSPGTGGGYTF. Based on the CDR3 plus reference TRBV9 and TRBJ1-2, the full variable domain is DSGVTQTPKHLITATGQRVTLRCSPRSGDLSVYWYQQSLDQGLQFLIQYYNGEERAKGNILERFSAQQFPDLHSELNLSSLELGDSALYFCASSPGTGGGYTFGSGTRLTVV.